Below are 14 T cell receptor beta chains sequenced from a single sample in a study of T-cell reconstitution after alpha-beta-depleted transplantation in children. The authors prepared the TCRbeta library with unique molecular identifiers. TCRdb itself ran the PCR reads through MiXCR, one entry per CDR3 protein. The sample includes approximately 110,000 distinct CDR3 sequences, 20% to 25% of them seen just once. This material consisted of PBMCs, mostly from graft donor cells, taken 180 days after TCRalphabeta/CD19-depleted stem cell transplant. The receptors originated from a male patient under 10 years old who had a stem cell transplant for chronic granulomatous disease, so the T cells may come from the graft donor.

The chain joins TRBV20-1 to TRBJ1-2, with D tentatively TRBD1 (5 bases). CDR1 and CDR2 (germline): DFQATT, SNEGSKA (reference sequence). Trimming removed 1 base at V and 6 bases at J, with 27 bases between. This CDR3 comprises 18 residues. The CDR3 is CSARGGENYGLRRNGYTF. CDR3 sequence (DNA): TGCAGTGCTAGAGGGGGGGAGAACTATGGCTTGAGGAGGAATGGCTACACCTTC.

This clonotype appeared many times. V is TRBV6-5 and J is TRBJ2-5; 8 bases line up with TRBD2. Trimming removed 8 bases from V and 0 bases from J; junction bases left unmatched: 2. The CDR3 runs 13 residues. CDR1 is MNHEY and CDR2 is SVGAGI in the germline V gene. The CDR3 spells CASRSGDQETQYF. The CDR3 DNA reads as TGTGCCAGCCGTAGCGGGGACCAAGAGACCCAGTACTTC.

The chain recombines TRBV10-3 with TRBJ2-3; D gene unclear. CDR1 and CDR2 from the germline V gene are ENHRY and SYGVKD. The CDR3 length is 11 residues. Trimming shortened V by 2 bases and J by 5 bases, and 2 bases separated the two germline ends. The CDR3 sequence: CAISERDTQYF. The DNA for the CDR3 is TGTGCCATCAGTGAGAGAGATACGCAGTATTTT.

Here the CDR3 reads CSARDRSGTGELFF. CDR3 bases: TGCAGTGCTAGAGATAGGAGCGGGACCGGGGAGCTGTTTTTT. The rearrangement joins TRBV20-1 to TRBJ2-2; weak D call: TRBD2 (6 bases). The CDR3 extends over 14 amino acids. The germline gives CDR1 DFQATT, CDR2 SNEGSKA (reference sequence). Between the trimmed V and J ends, which lost 0 bases and 5 bases, there was a span of 10 bases.

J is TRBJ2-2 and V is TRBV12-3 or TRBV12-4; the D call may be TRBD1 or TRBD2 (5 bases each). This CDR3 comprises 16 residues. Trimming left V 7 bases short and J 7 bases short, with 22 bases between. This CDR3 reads CASTRGDVLSGGELFF. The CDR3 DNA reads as TGTGCCAGCACTCGAGGGGACGTCCTCAGTGGCGGGGAGCTGTTTTTT.

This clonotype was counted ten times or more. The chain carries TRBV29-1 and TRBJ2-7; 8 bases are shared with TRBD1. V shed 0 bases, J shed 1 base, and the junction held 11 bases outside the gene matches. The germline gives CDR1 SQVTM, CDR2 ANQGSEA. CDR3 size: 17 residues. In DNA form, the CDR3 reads TGCAGCGTTGAAGATAGGGGCTCGGGACAGGTATCCTACGAGCAGTACTTC. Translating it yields CSVEDRGSGQVSYEQYF.

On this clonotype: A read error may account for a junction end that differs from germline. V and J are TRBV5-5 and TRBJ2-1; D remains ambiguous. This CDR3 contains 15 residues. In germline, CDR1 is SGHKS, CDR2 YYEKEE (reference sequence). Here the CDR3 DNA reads TGTGCCAGCAGTAAAACCCAGGTCCGTTACAATGAGCACTTCTTC. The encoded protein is CASSKTQVRYNEHFF.

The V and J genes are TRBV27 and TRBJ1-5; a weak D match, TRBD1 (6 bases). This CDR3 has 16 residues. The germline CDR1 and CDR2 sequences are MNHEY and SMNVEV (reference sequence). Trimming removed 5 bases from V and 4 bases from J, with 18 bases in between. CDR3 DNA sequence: TGTGCCAGCAGTGAGGGGGTGTGGGGGGAAAATCAGCCCCAGCATTTT. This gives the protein CASSEGVWGENQPQHF.

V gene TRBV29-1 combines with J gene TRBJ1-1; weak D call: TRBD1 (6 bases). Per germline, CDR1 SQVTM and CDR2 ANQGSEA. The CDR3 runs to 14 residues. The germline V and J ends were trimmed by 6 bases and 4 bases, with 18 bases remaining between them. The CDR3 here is CSVLLQGSSTEAFF. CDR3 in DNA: TGCAGCGTCCTCTTACAGGGATCGAGCACTGAAGCTTTCTTT.

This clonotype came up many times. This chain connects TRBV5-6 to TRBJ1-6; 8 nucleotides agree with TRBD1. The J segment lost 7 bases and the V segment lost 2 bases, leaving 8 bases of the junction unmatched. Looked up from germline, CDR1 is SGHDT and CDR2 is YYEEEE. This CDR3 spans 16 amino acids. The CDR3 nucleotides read TGTGCCAGCAGCTTACCGGGACAGGCGCCAAATTCACCCCTCCACTTT. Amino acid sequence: CASSLPGQAPNSPLHF. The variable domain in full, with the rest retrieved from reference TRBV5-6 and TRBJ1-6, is DAGVTQSPTHLIKTRGQQVTLRCSPKSGHDTVSWYQQALGQGPQFIFQYYEEEERQRGNFPDRFSGHQFPNYSSELNVNALLLGDSALYLCASSLPGQAPNSPLHFGNGTRLTVT.

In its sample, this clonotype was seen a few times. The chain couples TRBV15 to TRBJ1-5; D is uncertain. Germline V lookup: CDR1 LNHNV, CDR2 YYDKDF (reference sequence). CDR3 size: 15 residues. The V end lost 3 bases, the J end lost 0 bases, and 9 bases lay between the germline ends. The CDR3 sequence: CATSRARVSNQPQHF. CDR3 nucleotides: TGTGCCACCAGCAGGGCTCGGGTTAGCAATCAGCCCCAGCATTTT.

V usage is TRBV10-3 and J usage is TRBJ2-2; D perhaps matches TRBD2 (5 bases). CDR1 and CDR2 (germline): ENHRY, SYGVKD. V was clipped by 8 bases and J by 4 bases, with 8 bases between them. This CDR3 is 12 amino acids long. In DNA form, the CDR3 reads TGTGCCATCCTGGGGAGCACCGGGGAGCTGTTTTTT. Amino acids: CAILGSTGELFF.

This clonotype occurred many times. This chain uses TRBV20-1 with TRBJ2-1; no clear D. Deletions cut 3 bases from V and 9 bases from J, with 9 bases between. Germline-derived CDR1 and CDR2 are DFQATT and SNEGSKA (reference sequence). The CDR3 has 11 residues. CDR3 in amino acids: CSARLSSEQFF. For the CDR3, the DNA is TGCAGTGCTAGGTTAAGCAGTGAGCAGTTCTTC.

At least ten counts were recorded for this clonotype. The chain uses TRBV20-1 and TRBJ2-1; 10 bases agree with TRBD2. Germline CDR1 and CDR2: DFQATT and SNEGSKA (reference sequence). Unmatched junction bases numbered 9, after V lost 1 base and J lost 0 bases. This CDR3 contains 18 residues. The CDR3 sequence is CSARVGSGRHHSYNEQFF. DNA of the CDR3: TGCAGTGCTAGAGTCGGTAGCGGGAGGCACCACTCCTACAATGAGCAGTTCTTC.